The 22 T cell receptor beta chains reported below all come from one sample, sequenced in a study of T cells in Graves' hyperthyroidism and ophthalmopathy. Researchers took RNA transcripts and amplified the TCR beta CDR3 regions from them. First-round RT-PCR with HTBI primers amplified the TCR CDR3 region. A single record per CDR3 protein comes from TCRdb applying MiXCR to the multiplex PCR reads. The sample consists of 250,000 or so distinct CDR3 sequences, 12% to 15% of them appearing once. Sequences were obtained from blood. These receptor sequences come from a woman aged 50 to 65 with Graves' hyperthyroidism that later progressed to Graves' ophthalmopathy.

This clonotype was observed at least ten times. The rearrangement uses TRBV20-1 and TRBJ2-7; 10 bases are a match to TRBD2. The CDR3 consists of 14 residues. Germline V CDR1 and CDR2: DFQATT, SNEGSKA (reference sequence). V was pared by 6 bases and J by 4 bases, with 9 bases of the junction left unmatched. The CDR3 DNA follows: TGCAGTGCCAAAGGACTAGCGGACCCTTACGAGCAGTACTTC. Translation: CSAKGLADPYEQYF.

The sample holds many counts of this clonotype. V gene TRBV28 combines with J gene TRBJ2-7; D perhaps matches TRBD2 (6 bases). The CDR3 is 12 residues long. From germline, CDR1 is MDHEN and CDR2 SYDVKM. The V end lost 5 bases, the J end lost 4 bases, and 9 bases lay between the germline ends. CDR3 sequence reads: CASSGDWYEQYF. The CDR3 DNA follows: TGTGCCAGCAGTGGGGACTGGTACGAGCAGTACTTC. Together with reference TRBV28 and TRBJ2-7, the CDR3 gives the full variable domain: DVKVTQSSRYLVKRTGEKVFLECVQDMDHENMFWYRQDPGLGLRLIYFSYDVKMKEKGDIPEGYSVSREKKERFSLILESASTNQTSMYLCASSGDWYEQYFGPGTRLTVT.

This clonotype came up once. The rearrangement links TRBV28 to TRBJ2-1; the D gene is possibly TRBD2 (6 bases). V lost 6 bases to trimming and J lost 0 bases, with 15 bases between them. CDR1 is MDHEN and CDR2 is SYDVKM in the germline V gene. This CDR3 has 16 amino acids. This chain's CDR3 is CASSSMTRPSYNEQFF. CDR3 coding DNA: TGTGCCAGCAGCTCAATGACTAGACCCTCCTACAATGAGCAGTTCTTC. Complete variable domain (other parts from reference TRBV28 and TRBJ2-1): DVKVTQSSRYLVKRTGEKVFLECVQDMDHENMFWYRQDPGLGLRLIYFSYDVKMKEKGDIPEGYSVSREKKERFSLILESASTNQTSMYLCASSSMTRPSYNEQFFGPGTRLTVL.

This clonotype occurred many times. V gene TRBV28 combines with J gene TRBJ2-7; a possible D gene is TRBD2 (6 bases). There are 14 residues in the CDR3. Trimming stripped 5 bases from V and 2 bases from J, with 13 bases between. From germline, CDR1 is MDHEN and CDR2 SYDVKM. The CDR3 DNA is TGTGCCAGCAGTGCAGGGACTCTGACCTACGAGCAGTACTTC. It translates to CASSAGTLTYEQYF.

CDR3 sequence reads: CASSLTNVRGEYGYTF. In DNA, the CDR3 is TGCGCCAGCAGCTTGACCAACGTCCGTGGGGAGTATGGCTACACCTTC. The J gene is TRBJ1-2, the V gene TRBV5-1; D not resolved. This CDR3 is built from 16 residues. From germline, CDR1 is SGHRS and CDR2 YFSETQ. With 1 base removed from V and 5 bases from J, the gap between germline ends came to 18 bases.

This clonotype was detected only a few times. The J gene is TRBJ2-7, the V gene TRBV4-2, with 11 bases lining up with TRBD2. V lost 0 bases and J lost 4; bases outside the gene matches: 2. Germline V gene sequence: CDR1 LGHNA, CDR2 YNFKEQ. The length of the CDR3 is 15 residues. CDR3 DNA sequence: TGTGCCAGCAGCCAAGATAGACTAGCGGGGTACGAGCAGTACTTC. This codes for CASSQDRLAGYEQYF.

The rearrangement uses TRBV7-8 and TRBJ2-3, with unresolved D. CDR1 is SGHVS, CDR2 FQNEAQ, per germline. V dropped 3 bases and J dropped 7 bases, with 8 bases sitting between them. This CDR3 is 12 amino acids long. DNA of the CDR3: TGTGCCAGCAGCTTCACTTTGAATACGCAGTATTTT. As protein: CASSFTLNTQYF.

This clonotype was found many times. This rearrangement joins TRBV6-1 to TRBJ2-5, with D perhaps TRBD2 (7 bases). The CDR3 sequence is 17 residues long. The germline V and J ends were trimmed by 2 bases and 5 bases, with 21 bases remaining between them. Germline CDR1 and CDR2: MNHNS and SASEGT. For the CDR3, the DNA is TGTGCCAGCAGTGAAAGTCGAGGGGGGGTTGGATTGGAGACCCAGTACTTC. This gives the protein CASSESRGGVGLETQYF.

In this sample, this clonotype turned up a few times. The chain links TRBV15 to TRBJ1-2; 9 bases line up with TRBD1. The germline V gene has CDR1 LNHNV and CDR2 YYDKDF (reference sequence). The CDR3 runs to 15 residues. The trim removed 0 bases at V and 8 bases at J, leaving 7 bases unmatched. The CDR3 spells CATSRDGYRGQGYTF. The DNA of the CDR3 is TGTGCCACCAGCAGAGATGGATACAGGGGGCAGGGCTACACCTTC.

This clonotype was seen many times. This chain uses TRBV18 with TRBJ2-4, with 7 nucleotides matching TRBD2. Losses at the gene ends were 3 bases for V and 8 bases for J; bases not matched to a gene: 4. Per germline, CDR1 KGHSH and CDR2 LQKENI. This CDR3 comprises 13 residues. CDR3 sequence reads: CASSPGGGDIQYF. The DNA of the CDR3 is TGTGCCAGCTCACCTGGGGGGGGAGACATTCAGTACTTC.

This clonotype appeared many times. The V gene is TRBV7-9, the J gene TRBJ2-1, with 14 bases matching TRBD2. Germline-derived CDR1 and CDR2 are SEHNR and FQNEAQ (reference sequence). J was trimmed by 9 bases and V by 5 bases; bases with no gene match: 18. The CDR3 totals 19 residues. The CDR3 DNA follows: TGTGCCAGCAGCGATGGGTGGACTGGACTAGCGGGAGGTGGGAGTGAGCAGTTCTTC. Translating gives CASSDGWTGLAGGGSEQFF.

This clonotype was counted ten times or more. The V call is TRBV6-1, the J call TRBJ2-2; D gene ambiguous. Per the germline V gene, CDR1 is MNHNS and CDR2 is SASEGT. This CDR3 region has 16 residues. V dropped 7 bases and J dropped 3 bases, with 18 bases sitting between them. The CDR3 loop is CASTINPHGYTGELFF. Written as DNA, the CDR3 is TGTGCCAGCACCATAAACCCCCACGGGTACACCGGGGAGCTGTTTTTT.

J is TRBJ2-7 and V is TRBV28, with TRBD1 identical over 9 bases. This CDR3 has 15 residues. Germline V gives CDR1 MDHEN, CDR2 SYDVKM. V dropped 5 bases and J dropped 3; count of bases not matched to a gene: 8. CDR3 DNA sequence: TGTGCCAGCAGTCCATTTGGGACAGGGAGCTACGAGCAGTACTTC. The encoded protein is CASSPFGTGSYEQYF.

The table lists this clonotype with a few counts. V and J are TRBV7-3 and TRBJ2-5, with TRBD2 matching over 12 bases. V gave up 3 bases and J gave up 4 bases; unmatched junction bases: 3. The CDR3 sequence is 15 residues long. CDR1 and CDR2 (germline): SGHTA, FQGTGA. The CDR3 bases are TGTGCCAGCAGCTTGACTAGCGGGAGATCAGAGACCCAGTACTTC. Amino acids: CASSLTSGRSETQYF.

This clonotype was picked up a small number of times. The chain joins TRBV3-1 to TRBJ1-2; 10 bases map to TRBD1. CDR3 size: 14 residues. Trimming cost V 1 base and J 4 bases; bases outside gene matches: 0. Germline V lookup: CDR1 LGHDT, CDR2 YNNKEL (reference sequence). CDR3 protein: CASSQGTGGYGYTF. The CDR3 DNA reads TGTGCCAGCAGCCAAGGGACAGGGGGCTATGGCTACACCTTC.

There are many counts of this clonotype. The chain recombines TRBV7-2 with TRBJ1-1; no clear D gene. The CDR3 consists of 15 residues. V shed 1 base and J shed 0 bases, with 9 bases lying between them. CDR1 and CDR2 (germline): SGHTA, FQGNSA. CDR3 sequence: CASSLEAVMNTEAFF. In DNA form, the CDR3 reads TGTGCCAGCAGCTTAGAGGCGGTTATGAACACTGAAGCTTTCTTT.

There are many counts of this clonotype. This chain links TRBV20-1 with TRBJ2-1, with D maybe TRBD2 (6 bases). Trimming took off 5 bases at V and 3 bases at J, with 8 bases between the two ends. CDR1 and CDR2 (germline): DFQATT, SNEGSKA (reference sequence). The CDR3 is 12 residues long. CDR3 residues: CSALADYNEQFF. CDR3 DNA: TGCAGTGCTTTAGCGGACTACAATGAGCAGTTCTTC.

This clonotype appeared a few times. This chain uses TRBV5-6 with TRBJ1-4; 8 positions agree with TRBD1. Germline V CDR1 and CDR2: SGHDT, YYEEEE. J gave up 8 bases and V 1 base, and 10 bases lay outside the gene matches. The CDR3 extends over 16 amino acids. The CDR3 here is CASSLLVRGLGEKLFF. The DNA of the CDR3 is TGTGCCAGCAGCTTGCTGGTCAGGGGGCTAGGGGAAAAACTGTTTTTT.

This clonotype was detected ten times or more. This chain links TRBV20-1 with TRBJ2-3, with D unclear. The V gene lost 0 bases and the J gene lost 2 bases, with 12 bases spanning the gap. Per the germline V gene, CDR1 is DFQATT and CDR2 is SNEGSKA (reference sequence). This CDR3 has 15 amino acids. CDR3 residues: CSARDEVGDTDTQYF. CDR3 coding DNA: TGCAGTGCTAGAGATGAGGTCGGAGACACAGATACGCAGTATTTT.

The sample holds many counts of this clonotype. The rearrangement joins TRBV20-1 to TRBJ2-5; TRBD2 might be the D (5 bases). Germline loops: CDR1 DFQATT, CDR2 SNEGSKA (reference sequence). The CDR3 contains 12 residues. V was trimmed by 3 bases and J by 5 bases, leaving 10 bases between them. Here the CDR3 reads CSASSRRETQYF. The DNA for the CDR3 is TGCAGTGCTAGTAGTAGGAGGGAGACCCAGTACTTC.

Regarding this clonotype: A read error may account for a junction end that differs from germline. This chain connects TRBV11-2 to TRBJ1-4; D is possibly TRBD1 (6 bases). This CDR3 has 18 residues. Germline CDR1 reads SGHAT; CDR2 reads FQNNGV. DNA for the CDR3: TGTGCCAGCAGCTCGGAAAGACGCAGGGGATGGGCTAATGAAAAACTGTCTTTT. Translated, it gives CASSSERRRGWANEKLSF.

This clonotype was found many times. The V gene is TRBV10-2, the J gene TRBJ1-1; no reliable D call. Trimming removed 2 bases from V and 6 bases from J, with 16 bases in between. CDR3 length equals 15 residues. Germline CDR1 and CDR2: WSHSY and SAAADI. The CDR3 spells CASSEPSQEDAEAFF. In nucleotides, the CDR3 is TGCGCCAGCAGTGAGCCTAGTCAGGAGGATGCTGAAGCTTTCTTT.